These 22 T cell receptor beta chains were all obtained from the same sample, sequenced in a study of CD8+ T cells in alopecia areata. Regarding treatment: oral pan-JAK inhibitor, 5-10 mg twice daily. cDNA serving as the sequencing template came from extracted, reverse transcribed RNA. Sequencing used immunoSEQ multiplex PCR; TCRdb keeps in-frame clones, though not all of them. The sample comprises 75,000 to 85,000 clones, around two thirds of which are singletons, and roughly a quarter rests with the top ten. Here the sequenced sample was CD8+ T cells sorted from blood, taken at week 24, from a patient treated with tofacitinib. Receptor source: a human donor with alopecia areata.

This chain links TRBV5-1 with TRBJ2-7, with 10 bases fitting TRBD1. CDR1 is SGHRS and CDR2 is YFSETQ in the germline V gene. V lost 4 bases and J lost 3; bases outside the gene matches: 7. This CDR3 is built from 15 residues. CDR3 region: CASSKPGQGLYEQYF. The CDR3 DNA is TGCGCCAGCAGCAAACCGGGACAGGGGCTCTACGAGCAGTACTTC.

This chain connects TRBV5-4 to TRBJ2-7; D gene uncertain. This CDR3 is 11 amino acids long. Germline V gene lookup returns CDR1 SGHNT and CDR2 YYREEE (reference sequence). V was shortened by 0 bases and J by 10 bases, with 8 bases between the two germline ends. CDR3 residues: CASSLGMDQYF. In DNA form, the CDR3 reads TGTGCCAGCAGCTTGGGTATGGATCAGTACTTC.

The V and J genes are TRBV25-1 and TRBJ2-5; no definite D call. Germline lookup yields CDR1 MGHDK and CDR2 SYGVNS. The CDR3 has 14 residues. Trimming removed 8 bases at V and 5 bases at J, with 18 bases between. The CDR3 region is CASRSRDELETQYF. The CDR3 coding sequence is TGTGCCAGCCGCAGCCGTGATGAGTTGGAGACCCAGTACTTC.

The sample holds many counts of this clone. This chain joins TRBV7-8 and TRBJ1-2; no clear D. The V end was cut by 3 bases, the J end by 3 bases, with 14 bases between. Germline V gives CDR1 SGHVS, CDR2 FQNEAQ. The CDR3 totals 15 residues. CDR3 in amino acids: CASSFLWAADYGYTF. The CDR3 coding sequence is TGTGCCAGCAGCTTCTTGTGGGCCGCGGACTATGGCTACACCTTC.

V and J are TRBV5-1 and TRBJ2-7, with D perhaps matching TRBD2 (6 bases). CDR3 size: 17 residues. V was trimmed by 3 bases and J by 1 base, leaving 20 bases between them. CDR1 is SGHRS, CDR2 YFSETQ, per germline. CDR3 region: CASSSVGLYTGSYEQYF. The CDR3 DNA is TGCGCCAGCAGCTCCGTCGGACTATATACGGGGTCCTACGAGCAGTACTTC.

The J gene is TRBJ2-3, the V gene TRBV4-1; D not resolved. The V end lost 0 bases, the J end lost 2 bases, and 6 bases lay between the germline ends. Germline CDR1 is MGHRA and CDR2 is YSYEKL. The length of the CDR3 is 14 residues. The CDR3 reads CASSQDTLTDTQYF. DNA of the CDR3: TGCGCCAGCAGCCAAGATACACTCACAGATACGCAGTATTTT.

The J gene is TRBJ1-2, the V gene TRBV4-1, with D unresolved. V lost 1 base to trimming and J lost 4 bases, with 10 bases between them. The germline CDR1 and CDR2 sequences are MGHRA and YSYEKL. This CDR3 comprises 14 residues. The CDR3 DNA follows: TGCGCCAGCAGCCAAGTTAAGGAGGCCTATGGCTACACCTTC. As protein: CASSQVKEAYGYTF.

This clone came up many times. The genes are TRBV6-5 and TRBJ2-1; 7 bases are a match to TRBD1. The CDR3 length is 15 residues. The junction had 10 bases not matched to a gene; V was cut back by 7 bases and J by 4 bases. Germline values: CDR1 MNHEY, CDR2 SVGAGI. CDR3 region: CASKSQGEVYNEQFF. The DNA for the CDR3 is TGTGCCAGCAAGTCTCAGGGGGAAGTATACAATGAGCAGTTCTTC.

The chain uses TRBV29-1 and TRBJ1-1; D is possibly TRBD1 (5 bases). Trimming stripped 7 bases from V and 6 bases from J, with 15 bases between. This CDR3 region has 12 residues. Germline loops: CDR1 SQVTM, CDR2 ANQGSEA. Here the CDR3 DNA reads TGCAGCGCAGCGACAGCCTCAGCTGAAGCTTTCTTT. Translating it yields CSAATASAEAFF. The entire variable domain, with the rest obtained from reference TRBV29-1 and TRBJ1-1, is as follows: SAVISQKPSRDICQRGTSLTIQCQVDSQVTMMFWYRQQPGQSLTLIATANQGSEATYESGFVIDKFPISRPNLTFSTLTVSNMSPEDSSIYLCSAATASAEAFFGQGTRLTVV.

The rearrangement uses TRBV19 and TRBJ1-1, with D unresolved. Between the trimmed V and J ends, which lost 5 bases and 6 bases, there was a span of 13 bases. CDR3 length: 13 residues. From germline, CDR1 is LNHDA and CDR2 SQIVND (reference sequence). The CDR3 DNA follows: TGTGCCAGTAGTGCTGGCGTAGCAGCTGAAGCTTTCTTT. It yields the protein CASSAGVAAEAFF.

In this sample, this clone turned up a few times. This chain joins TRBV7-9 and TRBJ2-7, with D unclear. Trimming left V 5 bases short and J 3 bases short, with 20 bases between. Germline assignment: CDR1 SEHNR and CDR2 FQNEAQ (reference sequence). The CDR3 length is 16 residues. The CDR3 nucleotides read TGTGCCAGCAGCGCCCCAAGGGCCCACAGTAACTACGAGCAGTACTTC. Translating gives CASSAPRAHSNYEQYF.

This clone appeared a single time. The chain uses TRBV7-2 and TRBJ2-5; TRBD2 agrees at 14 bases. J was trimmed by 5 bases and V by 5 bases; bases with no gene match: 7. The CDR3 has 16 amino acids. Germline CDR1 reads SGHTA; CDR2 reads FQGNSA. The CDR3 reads CASSPGLAGDLETQYF. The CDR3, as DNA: TGTGCCAGCAGCCCGGGACTAGCGGGGGATTTGGAGACCCAGTACTTC.

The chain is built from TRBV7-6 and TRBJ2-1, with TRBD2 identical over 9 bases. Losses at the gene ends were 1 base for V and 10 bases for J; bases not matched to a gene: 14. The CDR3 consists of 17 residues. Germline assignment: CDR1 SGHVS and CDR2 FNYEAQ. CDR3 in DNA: TGTGCCAGCAGCTTAGACGGTACGGCGGGAGGGCCTCGAGAGCAGTTCTTC. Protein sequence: CASSLDGTAGGPREQFF.

The CDR3 nucleotides are TGTGCCATCAGTGAGTCAGCGGGAGTGGGCACAGATACGCAGTATTTT. This gives the protein CAISESAGVGTDTQYF. The chain uses TRBV10-3 and TRBJ2-3; TRBD2 matches 8 bases. The CDR3 extends over 16 amino acids. Germline V CDR1 and CDR2: ENHRY, SYGVKD. V lost 0 bases to trimming and J lost 1 base; unmatched junction nucleotides: 3.

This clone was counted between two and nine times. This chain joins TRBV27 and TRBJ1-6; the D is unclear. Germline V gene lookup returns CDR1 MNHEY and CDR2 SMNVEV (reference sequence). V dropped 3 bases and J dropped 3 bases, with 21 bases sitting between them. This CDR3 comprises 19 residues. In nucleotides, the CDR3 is TGTGCCAGCAGTTTTTCGGGCAGGAACCTACAACTCTATAATTCACCCCTCCACTTT. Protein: CASSFSGRNLQLYNSPLHF.

Here the CDR3 reads CASSSGGTLNSPLHF. CDR3 DNA: TGTGCCAGCAGCTCCGGAGGGACCCTAAATTCACCCCTCCACTTT. The chain joins TRBV11-2 to TRBJ1-6; weak D call: TRBD1 (5 bases). Trimming cost V 4 bases and J 7 bases, with 14 bases left between them. The CDR3 runs to 15 residues. Looked up from germline, CDR1 is SGHAT and CDR2 is FQNNGV. The full variable domain, its missing parts supplied by reference TRBV11-2 and TRBJ1-6, is EAGVAQSPRYKIIEKRQSVAFWCNPISGHATLYWYQQILGQGPKLLIQFQNNGVVDDSQLPKDRFSAERLKGVDSTLKIQPAKLEDSAVYLCASSSGGTLNSPLHFGNGTRLTVT.

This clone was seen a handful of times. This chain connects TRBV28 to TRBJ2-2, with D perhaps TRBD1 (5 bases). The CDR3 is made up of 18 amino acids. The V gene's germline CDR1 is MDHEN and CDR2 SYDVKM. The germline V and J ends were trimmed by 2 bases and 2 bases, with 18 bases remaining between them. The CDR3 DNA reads TGTGCCAGCAGTTTAGTTGGGCAGGGAAAACTAAACACCGGGGAGCTGTTTTTT. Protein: CASSLVGQGKLNTGELFF. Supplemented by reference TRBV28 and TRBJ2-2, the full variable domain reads DVKVTQSSRYLVKRTGEKVFLECVQDMDHENMFWYRQDPGLGLRLIYFSYDVKMKEKGDIPEGYSVSREKKERFSLILESASTNQTSMYLCASSLVGQGKLNTGELFFGEGSRLTVL.

The CDR3 nucleotides read TGTGCCAGCAGCTTACCCGTCGGACAGGGCCATGGCTACACCTTC. Amino acids: CASSLPVGQGHGYTF. The rearrangement joins TRBV11-2 to TRBJ1-2; TRBD1 agrees at 8 bases. The germline gives CDR1 SGHAT, CDR2 FQNNGV. Unmatched junction bases numbered 8, after V lost 2 bases and J lost 6 bases. There are 15 residues in the CDR3.

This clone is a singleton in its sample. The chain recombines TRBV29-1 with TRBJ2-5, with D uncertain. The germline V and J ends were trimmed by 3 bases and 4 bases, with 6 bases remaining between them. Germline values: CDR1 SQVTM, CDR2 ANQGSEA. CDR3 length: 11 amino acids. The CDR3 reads CSVDWRETQYF. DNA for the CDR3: TGCAGCGTTGATTGGCGAGAGACCCAGTACTTC.

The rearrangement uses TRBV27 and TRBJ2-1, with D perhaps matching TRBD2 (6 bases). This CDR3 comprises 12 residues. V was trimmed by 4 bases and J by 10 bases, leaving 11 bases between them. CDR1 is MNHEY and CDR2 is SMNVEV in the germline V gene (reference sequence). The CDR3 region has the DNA TGTGCCAGCAGTTCCGGGACTGTCGAGCAGTTCTTC. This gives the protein CASSSGTVEQFF.

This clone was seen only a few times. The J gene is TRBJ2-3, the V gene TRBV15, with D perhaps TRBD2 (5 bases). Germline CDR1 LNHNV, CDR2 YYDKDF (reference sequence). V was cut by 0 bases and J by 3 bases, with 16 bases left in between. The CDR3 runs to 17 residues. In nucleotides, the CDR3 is TGTGCCACCAGCAGAGATCTAGAGGGAGCCGGGACAGATACGCAGTATTTT. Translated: CATSRDLEGAGTDTQYF.

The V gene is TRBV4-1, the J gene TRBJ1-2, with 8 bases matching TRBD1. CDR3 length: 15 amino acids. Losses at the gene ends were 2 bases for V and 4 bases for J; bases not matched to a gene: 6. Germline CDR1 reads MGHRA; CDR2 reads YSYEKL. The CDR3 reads CASSQTAGQAYGYTF. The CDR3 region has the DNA TGCGCCAGCAGCCAAACGGCGGGACAGGCCTATGGCTACACCTTC.